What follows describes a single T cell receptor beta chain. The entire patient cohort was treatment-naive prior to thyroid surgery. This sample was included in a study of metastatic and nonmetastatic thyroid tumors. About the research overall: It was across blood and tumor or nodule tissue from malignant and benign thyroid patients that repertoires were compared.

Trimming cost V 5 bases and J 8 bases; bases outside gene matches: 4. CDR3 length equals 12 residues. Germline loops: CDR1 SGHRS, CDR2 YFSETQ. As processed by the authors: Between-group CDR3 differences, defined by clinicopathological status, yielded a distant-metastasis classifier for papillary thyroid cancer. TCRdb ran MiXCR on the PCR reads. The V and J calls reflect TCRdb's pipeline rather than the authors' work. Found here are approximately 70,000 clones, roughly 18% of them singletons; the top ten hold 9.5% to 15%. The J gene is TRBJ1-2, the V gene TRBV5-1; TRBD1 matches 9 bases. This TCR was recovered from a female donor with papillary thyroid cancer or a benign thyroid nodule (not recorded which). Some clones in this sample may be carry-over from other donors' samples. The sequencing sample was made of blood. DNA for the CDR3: TGCGCCAGCAGACAGGACAGGGGAGGCTACACCTTC. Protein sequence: CASRQDRGGYTF.